This entry features one TCR beta chain sequence. What it recognizes is unknown. Germline CDR1 SGHRS, CDR2 YFSETQ. Deletions cut 3 bases from V and 0 bases from J, with 17 bases between. This CDR3 has 17 amino acids. The sample originates from a study of T cell responses to AZD1222 COVID-19 vaccine. Study background: Whether given at about 4 or about 12 weeks, second doses were pooled. Study-level results: The study sampled repertoires only after the peak T cell response. Most donors were white British and more were female, and clonal diversity was possibly underestimated. Only a handful of people who got AZD1222 tested seropositive at baseline.

Produced via immunoSEQ multiplex PCR; TCRdb's table is partial and in-frame only. The sample includes roughly 120,000 clones, roughly 88% of them seen just once. This receptor was taken from an adult in good health. The sample was peripheral blood, taken on day 0 of AZD1222 vaccination. The chain has TRBV5-1 and TRBJ2-3, with D unresolved. The DNA of the CDR3 is TGCGCCAGCAGCTCAAAGAAAACCTTGATTAGCACAGATACGCAGTATTTT. Translated, it gives CASSSKKTLISTDTQYF.